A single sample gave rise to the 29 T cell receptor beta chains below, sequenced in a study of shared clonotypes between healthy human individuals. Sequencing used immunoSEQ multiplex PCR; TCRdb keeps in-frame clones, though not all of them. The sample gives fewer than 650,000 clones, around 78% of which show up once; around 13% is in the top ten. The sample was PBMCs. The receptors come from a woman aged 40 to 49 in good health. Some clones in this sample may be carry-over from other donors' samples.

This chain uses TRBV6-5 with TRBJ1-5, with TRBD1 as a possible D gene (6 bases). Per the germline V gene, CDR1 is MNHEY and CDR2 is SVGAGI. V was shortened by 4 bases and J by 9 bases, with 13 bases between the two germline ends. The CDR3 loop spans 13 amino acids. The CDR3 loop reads CASSSRGVGPQHF. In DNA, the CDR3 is TGTGCCAGCAGTTCGAGGGGGGTGGGGCCCCAGCATTTT.

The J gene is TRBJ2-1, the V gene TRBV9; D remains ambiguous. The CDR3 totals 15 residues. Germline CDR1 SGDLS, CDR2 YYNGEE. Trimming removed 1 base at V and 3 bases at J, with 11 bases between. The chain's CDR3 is CASSVSPSDYNEQFF. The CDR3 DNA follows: TGTGCCAGCAGCGTATCCCCTTCCGACTACAATGAGCAGTTCTTC.

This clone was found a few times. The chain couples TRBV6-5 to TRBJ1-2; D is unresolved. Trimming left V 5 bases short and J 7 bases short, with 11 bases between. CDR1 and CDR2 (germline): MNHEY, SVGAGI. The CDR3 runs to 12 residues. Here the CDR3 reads CASSPNRGGYTF. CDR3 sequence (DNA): TGTGCCAGCAGTCCCAACAGAGGTGGCTACACCTTC.

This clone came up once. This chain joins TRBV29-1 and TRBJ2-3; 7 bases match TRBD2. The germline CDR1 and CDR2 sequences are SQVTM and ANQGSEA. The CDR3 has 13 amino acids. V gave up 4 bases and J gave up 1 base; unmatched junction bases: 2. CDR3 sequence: CSVAREGTDTQYF. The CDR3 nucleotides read TGCAGCGTTGCCCGGGAGGGCACAGATACGCAGTATTTT.

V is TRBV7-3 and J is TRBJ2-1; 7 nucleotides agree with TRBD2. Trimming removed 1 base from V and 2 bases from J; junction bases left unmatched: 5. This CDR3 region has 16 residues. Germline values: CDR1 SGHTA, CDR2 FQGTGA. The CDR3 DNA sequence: TGTGCCAGCAGCTTAAGAGGCGGGAGCGCCTACAATGAGCAGTTCTTC. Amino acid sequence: CASSLRGGSAYNEQFF.

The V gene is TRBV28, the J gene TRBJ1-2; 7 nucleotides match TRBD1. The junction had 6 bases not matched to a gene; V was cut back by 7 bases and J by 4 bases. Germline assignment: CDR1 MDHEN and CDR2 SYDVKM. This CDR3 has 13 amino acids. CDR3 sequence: CASTGGVSYGYTF. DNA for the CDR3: TGTGCCAGCACAGGGGGGGTGAGCTATGGCTACACCTTC.

The CDR3 region has the DNA TGTGCCATCAGTGAGTCCGGGCTTACCGGAACCGGGGAGCTGTTTTTT. Translating gives CAISESGLTGTGELFF. This chain uses TRBV10-3 with TRBJ2-2; D is ambiguous. Deletions cut 0 bases from V and 5 bases from J, with 13 bases between. Germline assignment: CDR1 ENHRY and CDR2 SYGVKD. The CDR3 is made up of 16 amino acids.

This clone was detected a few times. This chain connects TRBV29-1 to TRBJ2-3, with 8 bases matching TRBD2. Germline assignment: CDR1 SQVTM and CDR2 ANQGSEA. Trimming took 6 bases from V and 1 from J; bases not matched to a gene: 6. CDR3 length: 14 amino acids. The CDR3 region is CSVKREWGTDTQYF. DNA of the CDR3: TGCAGCGTAAAGCGGGAGTGGGGCACAGATACGCAGTATTTT.

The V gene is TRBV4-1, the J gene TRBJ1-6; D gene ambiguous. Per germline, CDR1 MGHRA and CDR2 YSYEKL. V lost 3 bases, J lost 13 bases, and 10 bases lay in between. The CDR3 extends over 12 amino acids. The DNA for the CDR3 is TGCGCCAGCAGCCAGGATTTCTCGCCCCTCCACTTT. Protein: CASSQDFSPLHF.

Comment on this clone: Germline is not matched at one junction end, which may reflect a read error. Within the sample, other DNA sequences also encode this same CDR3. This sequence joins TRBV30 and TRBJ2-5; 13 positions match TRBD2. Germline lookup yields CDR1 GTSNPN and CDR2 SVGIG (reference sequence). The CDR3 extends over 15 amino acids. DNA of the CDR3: TGTGCCTGGAACCCGGGACTAGCGGGACAAGAGACCCAATACTTC. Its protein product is CAWNPGLAGQETQYF.

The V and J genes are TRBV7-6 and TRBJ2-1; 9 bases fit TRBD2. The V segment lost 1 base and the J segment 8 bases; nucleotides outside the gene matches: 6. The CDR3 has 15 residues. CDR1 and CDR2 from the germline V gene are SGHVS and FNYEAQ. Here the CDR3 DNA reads TGTGCCAGCAGCTTAGACGGCGGGAGGGGAGATGAGCAGTTCTTC. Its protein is CASSLDGGRGDEQFF.

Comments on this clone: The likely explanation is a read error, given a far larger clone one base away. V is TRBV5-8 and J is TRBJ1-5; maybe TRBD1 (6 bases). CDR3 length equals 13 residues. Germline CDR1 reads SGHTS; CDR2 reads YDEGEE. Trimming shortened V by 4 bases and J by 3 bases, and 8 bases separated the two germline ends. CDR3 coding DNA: TGTGCCAGCAGCCGACAGGTCAATCAGCCCCAGCATTTT. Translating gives CASSRQVNQPQHF.

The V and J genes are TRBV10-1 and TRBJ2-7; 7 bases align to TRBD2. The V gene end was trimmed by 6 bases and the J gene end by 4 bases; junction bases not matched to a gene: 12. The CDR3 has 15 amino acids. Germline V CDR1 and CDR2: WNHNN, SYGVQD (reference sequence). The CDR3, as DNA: TGCGCCAGCAGGCCCGGGGCGGGAGTCAGATACGAGCAGTACTTC. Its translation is CASRPGAGVRYEQYF.

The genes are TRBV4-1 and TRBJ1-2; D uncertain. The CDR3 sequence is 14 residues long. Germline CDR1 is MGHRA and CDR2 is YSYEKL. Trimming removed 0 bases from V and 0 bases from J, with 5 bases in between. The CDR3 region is CASSQDPTNYGYTF. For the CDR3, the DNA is TGCGCCAGCAGCCAAGATCCCACTAACTATGGCTACACCTTC.

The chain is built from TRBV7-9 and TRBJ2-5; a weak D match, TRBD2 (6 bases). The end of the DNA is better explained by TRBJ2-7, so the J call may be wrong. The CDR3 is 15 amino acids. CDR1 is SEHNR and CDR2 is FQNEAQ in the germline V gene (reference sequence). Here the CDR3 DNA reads TGTGCCAGCAGCGGGCGGGCTAGCGTCGCCTACGAGCAGTACTTC. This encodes CASSGRASVAYEQYF.

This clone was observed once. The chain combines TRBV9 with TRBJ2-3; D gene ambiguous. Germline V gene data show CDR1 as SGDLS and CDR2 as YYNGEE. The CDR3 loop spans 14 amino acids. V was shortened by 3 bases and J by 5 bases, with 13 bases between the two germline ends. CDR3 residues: CASSDIGVGDTQYF. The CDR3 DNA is TGTGCCAGCAGCGACATTGGCGTTGGAGATACGCAGTATTTT.

The CDR3 spells CASSPSGDRNEQFF. The CDR3 coding sequence is TGCGCCAGCAGCCCTAGCGGGGACCGGAATGAGCAGTTCTTC. V and J are TRBV4-1 and TRBJ2-1; TRBD2 aligns across 9 bases. V was pared by 4 bases and J by 7 bases, with 5 bases of the junction left unmatched. Germline assignment: CDR1 MGHRA and CDR2 YSYEKL. The CDR3 totals 14 residues.

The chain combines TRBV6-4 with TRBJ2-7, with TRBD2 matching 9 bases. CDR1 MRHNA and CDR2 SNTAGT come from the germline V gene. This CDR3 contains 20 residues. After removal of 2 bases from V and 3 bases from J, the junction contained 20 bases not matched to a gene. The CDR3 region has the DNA TGTGCCAGCAGTGACAGGGATGGTAGCGGGAGTTTCGGGACGAACTACGAGCAGTACTTC. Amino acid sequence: CASSDRDGSGSFGTNYEQYF.

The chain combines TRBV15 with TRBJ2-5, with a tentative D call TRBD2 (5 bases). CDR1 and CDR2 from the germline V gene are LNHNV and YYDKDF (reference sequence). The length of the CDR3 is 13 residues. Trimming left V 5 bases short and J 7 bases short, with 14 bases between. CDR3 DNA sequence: TGTGCCACCAGCGGCCGGACTCCGGGGACCCAGTACTTC. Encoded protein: CATSGRTPGTQYF.

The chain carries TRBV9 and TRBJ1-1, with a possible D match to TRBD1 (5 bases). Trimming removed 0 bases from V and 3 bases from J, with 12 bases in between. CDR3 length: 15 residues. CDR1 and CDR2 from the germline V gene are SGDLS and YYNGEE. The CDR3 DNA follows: TGTGCCAGCAGCGTAGGTCGGGACCCGGACACTGAAGCTTTCTTT. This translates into CASSVGRDPDTEAFF.

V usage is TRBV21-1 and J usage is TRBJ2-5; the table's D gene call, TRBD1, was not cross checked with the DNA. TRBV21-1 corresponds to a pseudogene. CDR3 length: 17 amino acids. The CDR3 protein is CASSTHSSTGHWETQYF. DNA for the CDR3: TGTGCCAGCAGCACCCATTCCTCGACCGGACACTGGGAGACCCAGTACTTC.

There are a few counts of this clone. The CDR3 spells CAWRQDSEAFF. The CDR3 DNA reads as TGTGCCTGGAGACAGGACAGTGAAGCTTTCTTT. This chain uses TRBV30 with TRBJ1-1, with D tentatively TRBD1 (6 bases). V lost 3 bases to trimming and J lost 7 bases, with 9 bases between them. The CDR3 is 11 amino acids. Per germline, CDR1 GTSNPN and CDR2 SVGIG (reference sequence).

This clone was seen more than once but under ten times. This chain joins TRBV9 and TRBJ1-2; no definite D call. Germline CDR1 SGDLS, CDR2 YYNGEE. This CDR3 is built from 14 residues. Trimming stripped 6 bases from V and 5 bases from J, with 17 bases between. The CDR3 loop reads CASNSPTLGYGYTF. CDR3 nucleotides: TGTGCCAGCAACAGCCCGACCCTAGGGTATGGCTACACCTTC. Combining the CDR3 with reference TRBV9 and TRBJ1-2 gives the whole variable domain DSGVTQTPKHLITATGQRVTLRCSPRSGDLSVYWYQQSLDQGLQFLIQYYNGEERAKGNILERFSAQQFPDLHSELNLSSLELGDSALYFCASNSPTLGYGYTFGSGTRLTVV.

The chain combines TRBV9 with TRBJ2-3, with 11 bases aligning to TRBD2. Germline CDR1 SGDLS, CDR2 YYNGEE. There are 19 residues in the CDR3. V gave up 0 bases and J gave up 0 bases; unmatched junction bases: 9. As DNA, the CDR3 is TGTGCCAGCAGCGTAGCTGGGGGCCGGACTAGCGGGAGCACAGATACGCAGTATTTT. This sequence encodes CASSVAGGRTSGSTDTQYF.

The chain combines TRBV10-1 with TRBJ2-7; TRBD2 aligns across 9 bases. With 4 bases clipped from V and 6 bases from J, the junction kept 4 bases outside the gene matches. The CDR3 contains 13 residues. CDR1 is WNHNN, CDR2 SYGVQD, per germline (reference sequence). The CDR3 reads CASSVAGDSEQYF. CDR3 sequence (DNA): TGCGCCAGCAGTGTAGCGGGAGATTCCGAGCAGTACTTC.

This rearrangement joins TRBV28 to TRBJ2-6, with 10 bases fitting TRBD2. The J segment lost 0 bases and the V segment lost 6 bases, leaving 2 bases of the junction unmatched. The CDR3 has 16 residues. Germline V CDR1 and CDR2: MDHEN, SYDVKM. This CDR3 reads CASRLAGSSGANVLTF. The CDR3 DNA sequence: TGTGCCAGCAGACTAGCGGGAAGCTCTGGGGCCAACGTCCTGACTTTC.

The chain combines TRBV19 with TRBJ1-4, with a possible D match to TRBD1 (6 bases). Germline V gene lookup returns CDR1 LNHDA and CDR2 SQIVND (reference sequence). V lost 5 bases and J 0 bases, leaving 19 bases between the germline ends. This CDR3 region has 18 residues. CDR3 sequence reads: CASSFDHTGTATNEKLFF. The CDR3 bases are TGTGCCAGTAGTTTCGACCACACAGGGACTGCAACTAATGAAAAACTGTTTTTT.

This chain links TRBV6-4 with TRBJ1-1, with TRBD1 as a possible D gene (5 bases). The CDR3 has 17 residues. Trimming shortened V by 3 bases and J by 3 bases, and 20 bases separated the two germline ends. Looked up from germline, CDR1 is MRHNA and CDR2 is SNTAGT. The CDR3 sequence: CASSEDTGPSEDTEAFF. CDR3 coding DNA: TGTGCCAGCAGTGAGGATACGGGACCCTCGGAGGACACTGAAGCTTTCTTT.

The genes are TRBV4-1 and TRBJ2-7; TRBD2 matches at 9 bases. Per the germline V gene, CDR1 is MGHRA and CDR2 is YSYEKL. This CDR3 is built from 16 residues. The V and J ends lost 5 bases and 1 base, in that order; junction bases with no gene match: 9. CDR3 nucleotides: TGCGCCAGCAGCGCCCCCTTAGCGGGAGAATCCTACGAGCAGTACTTC. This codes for CASSAPLAGESYEQYF.